This passage covers 17 T cell receptor beta chains from one sample sequenced in a study of cytomegalovirus exposure and HLA in healthy donors. The PCR used 60 Vbeta and 13 Jbeta primers. Assay: immunoSEQ multiplex PCR; the TCRdb copy retains only in-frame clones and omits some. The sample includes about 160,000 clones, about 88% of them seen just once. Sequenced sample: PBMCs. All receptors derive from a man between 18 and 35 years old in good health and CMV-seropositive.

V usage is TRBV9 and J usage is TRBJ2-1; D may be TRBD1 (6 bases). CDR3 length equals 15 residues. Looked up from germline, CDR1 is SGDLS and CDR2 is YYNGEE. The V end was cut by 4 bases, the J end by 0 bases, with 11 bases between. In DNA form, the CDR3 reads TGTGCCAGCAGCCCCTCAGGGGCCTCCTACAATGAGCAGTTCTTC. It is translated as CASSPSGASYNEQFF.

The chain has TRBV11-3 and TRBJ1-1; D might be TRBD1 (6 bases). The V end was cut by 5 bases, the J end by 0 bases, with 16 bases between. The CDR3 extends over 16 amino acids. Looked up from germline, CDR1 is SGHNT and CDR2 is YENEEA. The CDR3 coding sequence is TGTGCCAGCAGCCGCCGGCAGGGGTTGGTGAACACTGAAGCTTTCTTT. Its translation is CASSRRQGLVNTEAFF.

The rearrangement links TRBV27 to TRBJ2-1, with 8 positions matching TRBD2. CDR3 size: 15 residues. The germline V gene encodes CDR1 MNHEY and CDR2 SMNVEV (reference sequence). The V gene end was trimmed by 6 bases and the J gene end by 4 bases; junction bases not matched to a gene: 8. In DNA form, the CDR3 reads TGTGCCAGCAGGACTAGCGAATCGCCATACAATGAGCAGTTCTTC. Residues: CASRTSESPYNEQFF.

The chain couples TRBV29-1 to TRBJ2-3; 8 nucleotides match TRBD1. Per germline, CDR1 SQVTM and CDR2 ANQGSEA. V shed 6 bases and J 1 base; nucleotides not matched to a gene: 15. This CDR3 comprises 17 residues. The CDR3 DNA is TGCAGCGTAGATGGACAGGGCTTTTATCCGGGCACAGATACGCAGTATTTT. Protein product: CSVDGQGFYPGTDTQYF.

The rearrangement links TRBV7-2 to TRBJ2-5; 10 nucleotides align to TRBD2. J lost 2 bases, V lost 3 bases, and 6 bases had no gene match. The CDR3 is 16 amino acids. Germline V gives CDR1 SGHTA, CDR2 FQGNSA. DNA of the CDR3: TGTGCCAGCAGCTTTTTAGCGGGGGGATATCAAGAGACCCAGTACTTC. The encoded protein is CASSFLAGGYQETQYF.

Of note for this clone: The germline gene is not matched at one end of the junction; a read error may be the cause. The chain combines TRBV18 with TRBJ2-7, with 11 bases aligning to TRBD1. CDR3 length equals 14 residues. The germline CDR1 and CDR2 sequences are KGHSH and LQKENI. The CDR3 sequence is CASTPGQGAYEQYF. The CDR3 DNA reads as TGTGCCAGCACACCGGGACAGGGGGCCTACGAGCAGTACTTC. Full variable domain (missing parts from reference TRBV18 and TRBJ2-7): NAGVMQNPRHLVRRRGQEARLRCSPMKGHSHVYWYRQLPEEGLKFMVYLQKENIIDESGMPKERFSAEFPKEGPSILRIQQVVRGDSAAYFCASTPGQGAYEQYFGPGTRLTVT.

The rearrangement uses TRBV2 and TRBJ2-7; 8 bases are a match to TRBD1. Looked up from germline, CDR1 is SNHLY and CDR2 is FYNNEI. CDR3 size: 15 residues. Trimming removed 8 bases from V and 0 bases from J; junction bases left unmatched: 9. The CDR3 region is CASGDRDRNSYEQYF. The CDR3 nucleotides read TGTGCCAGCGGGGACCGGGACAGGAACTCCTACGAGCAGTACTTC.

This clone came up once. J is TRBJ1-3 and V is TRBV29-1; D is undetermined. Germline loops: CDR1 SQVTM, CDR2 ANQGSEA. This CDR3 comprises 16 residues. Trimming removed 3 bases at V and 0 bases at J, with 15 bases between. The CDR3 spells CSVEGGGPNSGNTIYF. The CDR3 DNA sequence: TGCAGCGTTGAGGGCGGAGGACCTAACTCTGGAAACACCATATATTTT.

The rearrangement joins TRBV29-1 to TRBJ2-5; TRBD2 aligns across 11 bases. V lost 4 bases to trimming and J lost 5 bases; unmatched junction nucleotides: 9. Germline V gene data show CDR1 as SQVTM and CDR2 as ANQGSEA. The CDR3 is 15 residues long. CDR3: CSVVPLAGGGETQYF. CDR3 DNA sequence: TGCAGCGTTGTTCCCCTAGCGGGGGGCGGGGAGACCCAGTACTTC.

The rearrangement uses TRBV27 and TRBJ2-2; D is possibly TRBD2 (5 bases). Germline values: CDR1 MNHEY, CDR2 SMNVEV (reference sequence). V shed 10 bases and J shed 2 bases, with 14 bases lying between them. This CDR3 region has 14 residues. CDR3: CATSRGANTGELFF. The CDR3 DNA follows: TGTGCCACCAGCCGGGGAGCCAACACCGGGGAGCTGTTTTTT.

J is TRBJ2-5 and V is TRBV5-1; D may be TRBD1 (6 bases). The better agreement between TRBJ2-7 and the DNA end casts doubt on the J call. Germline lookup yields CDR1 SGHRS and CDR2 YFSETQ. The CDR3 has 13 residues. Here the CDR3 DNA reads TGCGCCAGCAGCGAGGCAGGGGAGTACGAGCAGTACTTC. Translating gives CASSEAGEYEQYF.

The chain couples TRBV5-6 to TRBJ2-3; no reliable D call. Per the germline V gene, CDR1 is SGHDT and CDR2 is YYEEEE. CDR3 size: 13 residues. V was shortened by 2 bases and J by 2 bases, with 6 bases between the two germline ends. Here the CDR3 DNA reads TGTGCCAGCAGCTTTAGATACACAGATACGCAGTATTTT. This sequence encodes CASSFRYTDTQYF.

The chain combines TRBV6-1 with TRBJ1-2, with 10 bases matching TRBD1. In germline, CDR1 is MNHNS, CDR2 SASEGT. Trimming cost V 5 bases and J 8 bases; bases outside gene matches: 8. The CDR3 has 14 residues. In DNA, the CDR3 is TGTGCCAGCAGTAGTACCGGGACAGGGGACGGCTACACCTTC. The encoded protein is CASSSTGTGDGYTF.

Only one count was recorded for this clone. The V and J genes are TRBV29-1 and TRBJ1-1; no firm D call. The CDR3 is made up of 14 amino acids. Germline V gives CDR1 SQVTM, CDR2 ANQGSEA. The V gene lost 5 bases and the J gene lost 5 bases, with 18 bases spanning the gap. As DNA, the CDR3 is TGCAGCGTTCGACTGCCGGGTACTGGGACTGAAGCTTTCTTT. The encoded protein is CSVRLPGTGTEAFF.

The chain employs TRBV7-2 and TRBJ2-5, with D possibly TRBD1 on 5 matching bases. CDR1 and CDR2 (germline): SGHTA, FQGNSA. This CDR3 region has 13 residues. V was clipped by 1 base and J by 4 bases, with 7 bases between them. CDR3 nucleotide sequence: TGTGCCAGCAGCTTAGGTAGGGGAGAGACCCAGTACTTC. Amino acid sequence: CASSLGRGETQYF.

V gene TRBV5-6 combines with J gene TRBJ2-3; TRBD2 aligns across 12 bases. The germline V gene encodes CDR1 SGHDT and CDR2 YYEEEE. The CDR3 runs to 15 residues. The junction had 2 bases not matched to a gene; V was cut back by 3 bases and J by 3 bases. The CDR3 reads CASSSGLAGTDTQYF. The CDR3 nucleotides are TGTGCCAGCAGCTCTGGACTAGCGGGAACAGATACGCAGTATTTT.

DNA for the CDR3: TGTGCCAGCAGCTCGAAGCAACAGGTCCACGGCGGCTACACCTTC. Its protein product is CASSSKQQVHGGYTF. This rearrangement joins TRBV11-3 to TRBJ1-2; D is perhaps TRBD1 (5 bases). Per the germline V gene, CDR1 is SGHNT and CDR2 is YENEEA. The V gene lost 4 bases and the J gene lost 8 bases, with 20 bases spanning the gap. The CDR3 extends over 15 amino acids.